One sample yielded the 16 T cell receptor beta chains listed below, sequenced in a study of blood T cell repertoires in COVID-19. Sequencing was performed with immunoSEQ multiplex PCR; in TCRdb, only in-frame clones are kept and a portion is missing. The sample holds about 170,000 clones; about four fifths are singletons and the top ten take 11%. The specimen was peripheral blood. These receptors were obtained from a man aged 70 or older with active or convalescent COVID-19.

The chain recombines TRBV7-2 with TRBJ1-2; D ambiguous. CDR3 length equals 13 residues. The V gene's germline CDR1 is SGHTA and CDR2 FQGNSA. V was shortened by 3 bases and J by 4 bases, with 9 bases between the two germline ends. This CDR3 reads CASSFSLLYGYTF. CDR3 in DNA: TGTGCCAGCAGCTTTAGTTTACTCTATGGCTACACCTTC.

In this sample, this clone turned up a few times. The chain links TRBV27 to TRBJ1-5, with TRBD1 matching 10 bases. J gave up 7 bases and V 4 bases, and 7 bases lay outside the gene matches. The CDR3 is 15 amino acids. Germline-derived CDR1 and CDR2 are MNHEY and SMNVEV (reference sequence). The CDR3 bases are TGTGCCAGCAGTTCGACAGGGGGCGTGGGACAGCCCCAGCATTTT. Residues: CASSSTGGVGQPQHF.

The chain uses TRBV4-1 and TRBJ1-6, with TRBD1 as a possible D gene (6 bases). Deletions cut 4 bases from V and 9 bases from J, with 19 bases between. Germline loops: CDR1 MGHRA, CDR2 YSYEKL. There are 16 residues in the CDR3. CDR3 amino acids: CASSPTGGQGFSPLHF. For the CDR3, the DNA is TGCGCCAGCAGCCCCACGGGGGGGCAGGGGTTTTCACCCCTCCACTTT.

The CDR3 loop reads CASSLLRSNSPLHF. In nucleotides, the CDR3 is TGTGCCAGCAGCTTACTTCGGAGCAATTCACCCCTCCACTTT. J is TRBJ1-6 and V is TRBV7-2; D is unresolved. There are 14 residues in the CDR3. The V and J ends lost 2 bases and 7 bases respectively, with 9 bases between them. In germline, CDR1 is SGHTA, CDR2 FQGNSA.

The chain carries TRBV6-5 and TRBJ2-5; 7 nucleotides align to TRBD1. This CDR3 is 14 amino acids long. Germline V gene sequence: CDR1 MNHEY, CDR2 SVGAGI. V was clipped by 6 bases and J by 0 bases; unmatched bases: 4. CDR3 bases: TGTGCCAGCAGGAGGGGGCAGGACCAAGAGACCCAGTACTTC. As protein: CASRRGQDQETQYF.

This sequence joins TRBV7-2 and TRBJ1-5; 7 bases are shared with TRBD1. V lost 3 bases to trimming and J lost 1 base; unmatched junction nucleotides: 3. CDR3 length: 15 residues. Germline V gives CDR1 SGHTA, CDR2 FQGNSA. CDR3 nucleotide sequence: TGTGCCAGCAGCTTTGACAGGGCGAGCAATCAGCCCCAGCATTTT. Translated: CASSFDRASNQPQHF.

The rearrangement joins TRBV27 to TRBJ2-5; the D is unclear. CDR1 and CDR2 from the germline V gene are MNHEY and SMNVEV (reference sequence). The CDR3 extends over 13 amino acids. The V end lost 7 bases, the J end lost 2 bases, and 11 bases lay between the germline ends. CDR3 DNA sequence: TGTGCCAGCAAAACACAGATGCAAGAGACCCAGTACTTC. Encoded protein: CASKTQMQETQYF.

The chain carries TRBV19 and TRBJ1-5; TRBD1 matches 9 bases. Germline assignment: CDR1 LNHDA and CDR2 SQIVND (reference sequence). This CDR3 is built from 15 residues. V lost 6 bases to trimming and J lost 6 bases; unmatched junction nucleotides: 9. CDR3 DNA: TGTGCCAGTAGGGTAACAGGGGGCAGCTCTCAGCCCCAGCATTTT. Translated, it gives CASRVTGGSSQPQHF.

V and J are TRBV4-3 and TRBJ2-1; a weak D match, TRBD2 (5 bases). Looked up from germline, CDR1 is LGHNA and CDR2 is YSLEER. This CDR3 contains 17 residues. Between the trimmed V and J ends, which lost 4 bases and 3 bases, there was a span of 19 bases. CDR3 nucleotides: TGCGCCAGCAGCCGAATGTGGAGGCCCTCTAGCTACAATGAGCAGTTCTTC. Translated, it gives CASSRMWRPSSYNEQFF.

The rearrangement links TRBV7-2 to TRBJ2-5, with D unresolved. V gave up 5 bases and J gave up 4 bases, with 20 bases separating them. This CDR3 spans 16 amino acids. Per germline, CDR1 SGHTA and CDR2 FQGNSA. CDR3 residues: CASSRPPGDQRETQYF. The CDR3 DNA is TGTGCCAGCAGCAGACCGCCAGGCGATCAACGAGAGACCCAGTACTTC.

This chain uses TRBV5-1 with TRBJ2-3; a possible D gene is TRBD1 (5 bases). There are 14 residues in the CDR3. Germline assignment: CDR1 SGHRS and CDR2 YFSETQ. V was shortened by 0 bases and J by 2 bases, with 7 bases between the two germline ends. This chain's CDR3 is CASSLAGYTDTQYF. The CDR3 bases are TGCGCCAGCAGCTTGGCAGGGTACACAGATACGCAGTATTTT.

Remarks on this clone: Germline is not matched at one junction end, which may reflect a read error. The V and J genes are TRBV7-2 and TRBJ1-2, with TRBD1 identical over 7 bases. The germline V gene encodes CDR1 SGHTA and CDR2 FQGNSA. The length of the CDR3 is 13 residues. The CDR3 loop is CASSLDRVNGYTF. CDR3 nucleotides: TGTGCCAGCAGTTTAGACAGGGTGAATGGCTACACCTTC.

This clone was seen a single time. The chain combines TRBV15 with TRBJ2-5; 8 bases fit TRBD1. The CDR3 is 16 residues long. Germline lookup yields CDR1 LNHNV and CDR2 YYDKDF (reference sequence). V gave up 5 bases and J gave up 5 bases; unmatched junction bases: 13. CDR3 residues: CATSGAKGRGRETQYF. The CDR3 coding sequence is TGTGCCACCAGCGGGGCTAAGGGCAGGGGGCGGGAGACCCAGTACTTC.

The chain carries TRBV6-5 and TRBJ2-7; the match to TRBD1 covers 8 bases. Per the germline V gene, CDR1 is MNHEY and CDR2 is SVGAGI. Germline trimming cut 2 bases from V and 5 bases from J; bases unmatched to any gene: 11. There are 16 residues in the CDR3. The CDR3 DNA follows: TGTGCCAGCAGTTACACCGGACAGGGAATTTGGGACGAGCAGTACTTC. Protein: CASSYTGQGIWDEQYF.

There are a few counts of this clone. The chain carries TRBV2 and TRBJ1-1, with 7 bases fitting TRBD1. Germline CDR1 reads SNHLY; CDR2 reads FYNNEI. The trim removed 6 bases at V and 5 bases at J, leaving 9 bases unmatched. This CDR3 is built from 14 residues. The CDR3 bases are TGTGCCAGCAGGTCTAGGGACAGCTGGACTGAAGCTTTCTTT. It translates to CASRSRDSWTEAFF.

This clone came up once. The same CDR3 also results from other DNA sequences found in this sample. The chain carries TRBV11-2 and TRBJ1-2; TRBD1 matches 8 bases. Germline V gene lookup returns CDR1 SGHAT and CDR2 FQNNGV. The CDR3 spans 14 residues. The V segment lost 5 bases and the J segment 1 base; nucleotides outside the gene matches: 3. Here the CDR3 reads CASSLTGGNYGYTF. Written as DNA, the CDR3 is TGTGCCAGCAGCCTTACAGGGGGTAACTATGGCTACACCTTC.